This T cell receptor (beta chain) was profiled in a study of CD8 T cells in ankylosing spondylitis. Whole-study results and caveats: Both synovial fluid and blood in reactive arthritis had previously been reported to carry some motif variants. A CD8+ phenotype characterized the disease-linked clones, which were relatively rare in peripheral blood.

This clonotype was observed many times. Its antigen is still unknown. The CDR3 runs 16 residues. Looked up from germline, CDR1 is SGHRS and CDR2 is YFSETQ. The V end was cut by 0 bases, the J end by 1 base, with 10 bases between. Making use of molecular barcodes, quantitative 5'-RACE generated TCR beta libraries. TCRdb analysed the 5' RACE reads with MiXCR anew, one entry per CDR3 protein. The repertoire holds roughly 220,000 distinct CDR3 sequences, with about 10% as singletons. The chain recombines TRBV5-1 with TRBJ2-2; tentative D call: TRBD1 (6 bases). The source of this sequence is a male donor with ankylosing spondylitis or in good health (not recorded which). The sequenced sample was blood, either unsorted or a sorted T cell fraction (not recorded which). The CDR3: CASSLGPGQNTGELFF. In DNA, the CDR3 is TGCGCCAGCAGCTTGGGGCCGGGACAGAACACCGGGGAGCTGTTTTTT.